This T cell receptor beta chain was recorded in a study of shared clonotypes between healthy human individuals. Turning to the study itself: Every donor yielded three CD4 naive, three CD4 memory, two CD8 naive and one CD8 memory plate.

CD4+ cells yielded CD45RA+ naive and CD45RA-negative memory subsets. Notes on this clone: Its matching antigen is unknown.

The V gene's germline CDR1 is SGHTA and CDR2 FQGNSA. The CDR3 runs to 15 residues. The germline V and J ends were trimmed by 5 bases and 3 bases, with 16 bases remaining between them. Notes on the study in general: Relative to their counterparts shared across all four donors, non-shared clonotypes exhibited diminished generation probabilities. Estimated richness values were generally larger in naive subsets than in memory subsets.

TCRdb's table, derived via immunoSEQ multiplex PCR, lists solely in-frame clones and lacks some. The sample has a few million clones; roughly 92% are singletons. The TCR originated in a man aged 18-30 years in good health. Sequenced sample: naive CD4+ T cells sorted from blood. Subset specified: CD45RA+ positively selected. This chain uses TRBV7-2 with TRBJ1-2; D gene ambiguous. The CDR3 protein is CASSPGPWGDYGYTF. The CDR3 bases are TGTGCCAGCAGCCCAGGACCCTGGGGTGACTATGGCTACACCTTC. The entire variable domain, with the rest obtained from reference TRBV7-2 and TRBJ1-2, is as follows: GAGVSQSPSNKVTEKGKDVELRCDPISGHTALYWYRQSLGQGLEFLIYFQGNSAPDKSGLPSDRFSAERTGGSVSTLTIQRTQQEDSAVYLCASSPGPWGDYGYTFGSGTRLTVV.